The T cell receptor beta chain under discussion was sequenced for a study of blood T cells in healthy people across ages. Per the germline V gene, CDR1 is MNHNY and CDR2 is SVGAGI (reference sequence). The CDR3 consists of 15 residues. The trim removed 7 bases at V and 0 bases at J, leaving 5 bases unmatched. A second PCR of about 6 to 12 cycles used a sample-barcoded 5' primer and a J-beta primer mix. A tag from a template-switch adaptor with 12 random nucleotides marked each cDNA molecule. A single record per CDR3 protein comes from TCRdb applying MiXCR to the 5' RACE reads. Altogether 800,000 or so distinct CDR3 sequences are present, approximately 25% being singletons, with the ten largest covering roughly 3.5%. These same data were also listed under a study on T cells of mothers and their children. That paper notes: Three healthy Caucasian mothers gave samples, and so did their six children.

This sequence was found in a boy younger than 18 in good health. The material sequenced was blood. This chain links TRBV6-6 with TRBJ2-3, with 9 bases that match TRBD1. As DNA, the CDR3 is TGTGCCAGCAATGACAGGGGGACTAGCACAGATACGCAGTATTTT. Encoded protein: CASNDRGTSTDTQYF.